Presented here are 28 T cell receptor beta chains from one specimen sequenced in a study of shared clonotypes between healthy human individuals. Here immunoSEQ multiplex PCR was the method, and the copy in TCRdb shows in-frame clones only, minus some. This table has about 500,000 clones, 77% appearing once. Source material: PBMCs. Receptor source: a woman aged 35 to 49 in good health. Some clones in this sample may be carry-over from other donors' samples.

In this sample, this clone turned up once. The rearrangement links TRBV7-2 to TRBJ2-7; D is unresolved. The CDR3 length is 15 residues. V was pared by 1 base and J by 3 bases, with 13 bases between. The germline gives CDR1 SGHTA, CDR2 FQGNSA. Here the CDR3 DNA reads TGTGCCAGCAGCTTAGGGCGTGGGATTGTCTACGAGCAGTACTTC. Translation gives CASSLGRGIVYEQYF.

This chain links TRBV8-2 with TRBJ1-2. TRBV8-2 is described as a pseudogene. CDR3 length: 12 amino acids. As DNA, the CDR3 is TGTGGCAGCGCGCGAAAGACCTATGGCTACACCTTC. Encoded protein: CGSARKTYGYTF.

The chain combines TRBV6-6 with TRBJ2-6; D is unclear. Trimming left V 0 bases short and J 0 bases short, with 6 bases between. Germline assignment: CDR1 MNHNY and CDR2 SVGAGI (reference sequence). The CDR3 runs 16 residues. CDR3 loop: CASSYSISSGANVLTF. In nucleotides, the CDR3 is TGTGCCAGCAGTTACTCGATCAGCTCTGGGGCCAACGTCCTGACTTTC.

The chain has TRBV5-4 and TRBJ2-7, with 8 bases fitting TRBD2. The CDR3 covers 15 residues. The J segment lost 7 bases and the V segment lost 4 bases, leaving 13 bases of the junction unmatched. Germline V gives CDR1 SGHNT, CDR2 YYREEE (reference sequence). The CDR3 loop is CASSPGGAGAGEQYF. In nucleotides, the CDR3 is TGTGCCAGCAGCCCGGGGGGAGCGGGAGCGGGGGAGCAGTACTTC.

V is TRBV30 and J is TRBJ1-2; possibly TRBD1 for D (6 bases). This CDR3 is 16 amino acids long. V was trimmed by 5 bases and J by 4 bases, leaving 23 bases between them. Germline assignment: CDR1 GTSNPN and CDR2 SVGIG (reference sequence). In nucleotides, the CDR3 is TGTGCCTGGCCGCGAGAGGGGGACATGAGAAGCTATGGCTACACCTTC. Its protein is CAWPREGDMRSYGYTF. The complete variable domain, with remaining parts taken from reference TRBV30 and TRBJ1-2, reads SQTIHQWPATLVQPVGSPLSLECTVEGTSNPNLYWYRQAAGRGLQLLFYSVGIGQISSEVPQNLSASRPQDRQFILSSKKLLLSDSGFYLCAWPREGDMRSYGYTFGSGTRLTVV.

Turning to this clone: With only one base between it and a far larger clone, this is likely a read error. The chain couples TRBV9 to TRBJ2-2; 8 bases align to TRBD2. Per germline, CDR1 SGDLS and CDR2 YYNGEE. This CDR3 contains 15 residues. Unmatched junction bases numbered 7, after V lost 4 bases and J lost 5 bases. The CDR3 loop is CASSPRGGSTGELFF. DNA for the CDR3: TGTGCCAGCAGCCCTCGGGGGGGTTCGACCGGGGAGCTGTTTTTT.

CDR3 coding DNA: TGTGCCAGCAGCCCCCGGGGACAGAACTACGAGCAGTACTTC. This encodes CASSPRGQNYEQYF. The genes are TRBV7-9 and TRBJ2-7; TRBD1 agrees at 7 bases. V shed 5 bases, J shed 3 bases, and the junction held 7 bases outside the gene matches. Germline assignment: CDR1 SEHNR and CDR2 FQNEAQ (reference sequence). This CDR3 has 14 residues.

The CDR3 reads CASSNPSAYGYTF. The CDR3 DNA reads TGTGCCAGCAGCAACCCTTCGGCTTATGGCTACACCTTC. The chain links TRBV7-9 to TRBJ1-2; D unclear. Trimming pared 5 bases from V and 5 bases from J, leaving 12 bases between. The germline V gene encodes CDR1 SEHNR and CDR2 FQNEAQ (reference sequence). This CDR3 spans 13 amino acids. The full variable domain, its missing parts supplied by reference TRBV7-9 and TRBJ1-2, is DTGVSQNPRHKITKRGQNVTFRCDPISEHNRLYWYRQTLGQGPEFLTYFQNEAQLEKSRLLSDRFSAERPKGSFSTLEIQRTEQGDSAMYLCASSNPSAYGYTFGSGTRLTVV.

Comments on this clone: This likely came from a read error, as a far larger clone is one base away. The chain joins TRBV18 to TRBJ1-5; 7 bases fit TRBD1. Germline trimming cut 1 base from V and 8 bases from J; bases unmatched to any gene: 8. The CDR3 length is 15 residues. Germline V gives CDR1 KGHSH, CDR2 LQKENI. CDR3 DNA: TGTGCCAGCTCACCACAGGGGACAGTCTCAGAGCCCCAGCATTTT. Translating it yields CASSPQGTVSEPQHF.

This rearrangement joins TRBV9 to TRBJ1-1; possible D gene TRBD1, 5 bases. Germline assignment: CDR1 SGDLS and CDR2 YYNGEE. Trimming took 3 bases from V and 1 from J, leaving 10 bases between them. The CDR3 length is 14 residues. The DNA of the CDR3 is TGTGCCAGCAGCGGGGCTCAGGGGAACACTGAAGCTTTCTTT. This gives the protein CASSGAQGNTEAFF.

J is TRBJ1-2 and V is TRBV5-1; no definite D call. V was pared by 1 base and J by 8 bases, with 18 bases between. Per the germline V gene, CDR1 is SGHRS and CDR2 is YFSETQ. CDR3 length: 15 amino acids. CDR3 residues: CASSLTSAVSRGYTF. In nucleotides, the CDR3 is TGCGCCAGCAGCTTGACATCGGCGGTCTCTAGAGGCTACACCTTC.

Note on this clone: This may be a read error, as it is one base from a much larger clone. The chain links TRBV10-3 to TRBJ2-5, with TRBD2 identical over 8 bases. The DNA end is more similar to TRBJ2-7, so the J call may be wrong. This CDR3 is built from 14 residues. CDR1 ENHRY and CDR2 SYGVKD come from the germline V gene. DNA of the CDR3: TGTGCCAGCGGTATAGCGGGATCTGTGGTCGAGCAGTACTTC. Translation: CASGIAGSVVEQYF.

With regard to this clone: A read error likely explains this, since a far larger clone differs by one base. At the DNA level, this CDR3 is encoded by other sequences in the same sample as well. The chain links TRBV18 to TRBJ2-7; weak D call: TRBD2 (5 bases). CDR1 and CDR2 from the germline V gene are KGHSH and LQKENI. Trimming left V 0 bases short and J 7 bases short, with 16 bases between. CDR3 length: 15 residues. DNA for the CDR3: TGTGCCAGCTCACCACCGCTGAGGGTAGGCTATGAGCAGTACTTC. Protein product: CASSPPLRVGYEQYF. Using reference TRBV18 and TRBJ2-7 for the parts outside the CDR3, the full variable domain is NAGVMQNPRHLVRRRGQEARLRCSPMKGHSHVYWYRQLPEEGLKFMVYLQKENIIDESGMPKERFSAEFPKEGPSILRIQQVVRGDSAAYFCASSPPLRVGYEQYFGPGTRLTVT.

The chain combines TRBV6-1 with TRBJ1-1, with D possibly TRBD1 on 6 matching bases. Germline assignment: CDR1 MNHNS and CDR2 SASEGT. V lost 4 bases to trimming and J lost 3 bases, with 27 bases between them. CDR3 size: 19 residues. In DNA, the CDR3 is TGTGCCAGCAGTGGGGGGACAAGGTATCTGAGCTTAGGATACACTGAAGCTTTCTTT. Amino acid sequence: CASSGGTRYLSLGYTEAFF.

In this sample, this clone turned up once. This chain connects TRBV2 to TRBJ2-7; weak D call: TRBD2 (6 bases). From germline, CDR1 is SNHLY and CDR2 FYNNEI. Deletions cut 9 bases from V and 0 bases from J, with 15 bases between. The length of the CDR3 is 14 residues. DNA of the CDR3: TGTGCCAGAGGCCGGGACTCGAACTCCTACGAGCAGTACTTC. This codes for CARGRDSNSYEQYF.

Notes on this clone: This clone may be a read error of a much larger clone one base away. The sample carries other DNA sequences with the same CDR3. The chain links TRBV19 to TRBJ2-7, with 10 bases aligning to TRBD1. This CDR3 contains 14 residues. V gave up 6 bases and J gave up 5 bases; unmatched junction bases: 7. Germline CDR1 LNHDA, CDR2 SQIVND (reference sequence). This CDR3 is CASRGTGEIDEQYF. The CDR3 bases are TGTGCCAGTAGAGGGACAGGGGAAATAGACGAGCAGTACTTC.

Comment on this clone: This sequence is one base from a far larger clone and is likely a read error. The V and J genes are TRBV30 and TRBJ2-7; no clear D gene. The CDR3 consists of 13 residues. In germline, CDR1 is GTSNPN, CDR2 SVGIG (reference sequence). V was shortened by 5 bases and J by 7 bases, with 18 bases between the two germline ends. The CDR3: CAWGIATPGEQYF. CDR3 sequence (DNA): TGTGCCTGGGGTATTGCTACCCCGGGTGAGCAGTACTTC. Combining the CDR3 with reference TRBV30 and TRBJ2-7 gives the whole variable domain SQTIHQWPATLVQPVGSPLSLECTVEGTSNPNLYWYRQAAGRGLQLLFYSVGIGQISSEVPQNLSASRPQDRQFILSSKKLLLSDSGFYLCAWGIATPGEQYFGPGTRLTVT.

The chain combines TRBV6-5 with TRBJ2-3, with a possible D match to TRBD2 (6 bases). The V gene's germline CDR1 is MNHEY and CDR2 SVGAGI. This CDR3 comprises 13 residues. Trimming cost V 5 bases and J 7 bases, with 13 bases left between them. CDR3 sequence (DNA): TGTGCCAGCAGTCAGGGACTGGCTAATACGCAGTATTTT. Residues: CASSQGLANTQYF.

The chain joins TRBV7-9 to TRBJ1-5, with D possibly TRBD1 on 5 matching bases. Trimming cost V 1 base and J 3 bases, with 7 bases left between them. The CDR3 extends over 14 amino acids. Germline V lookup: CDR1 SEHNR, CDR2 FQNEAQ (reference sequence). This CDR3 is CASSLGGTNQPQHF. The CDR3 nucleotides read TGTGCCAGCAGCTTAGGGGGCACCAATCAGCCCCAGCATTTT.

The rearrangement links TRBV30 to TRBJ2-1; the D gene is possibly TRBD2 (5 bases). Looked up from germline, CDR1 is GTSNPN and CDR2 is SVGIG (reference sequence). This CDR3 has 11 residues. Trimming left V 8 bases short and J 9 bases short, with 14 bases between. CDR3 amino acids: CAKREGLEQFF. CDR3 coding DNA: TGTGCCAAACGGGAAGGTCTTGAGCAGTTCTTC.

This clone was seen a handful of times. The same CDR3 also results from other DNA sequences found in this sample. The CDR3 loop is CASSSPTGNQPQHF. CDR3 in DNA: TGTGCCAGCAGTTCACCAACGGGCAATCAGCCCCAGCATTTT. The rearrangement joins TRBV28 to TRBJ1-5, with D uncertain. The CDR3 totals 14 residues. The V end lost 4 bases, the J end lost 2 bases, and 9 bases lay between the germline ends. The germline V gene has CDR1 MDHEN and CDR2 SYDVKM.

The V call is TRBV6-6, the J call TRBJ2-1; TRBD1 might be the D (6 bases). V dropped 5 bases and J dropped 4 bases, with 9 bases sitting between them. There are 13 residues in the CDR3. Germline values: CDR1 MNHNY, CDR2 SVGAGI (reference sequence). The CDR3 sequence: CASSDRTYNEQFF. The CDR3 bases are TGTGCCAGCAGTGACAGGACGTACAATGAGCAGTTCTTC.

The chain uses TRBV5-5 and TRBJ2-3; no clear D gene. Germline-derived CDR1 and CDR2 are SGHKS and YYEKEE (reference sequence). V lost 1 base and J lost 0, with 12 bases in between. The CDR3 has 16 amino acids. The CDR3 DNA reads as TGTGCCAGCAGCTTGTGGGCAGATGCTAGCACAGATACGCAGTATTTT. The encoded protein is CASSLWADASTDTQYF.

V gene TRBV5-4 combines with J gene TRBJ1-1; TRBD1 is a possible D gene (5 bases). This CDR3 is built from 14 residues. CDR1 and CDR2 from the germline V gene are SGHNT and YYREEE (reference sequence). Trimming left V 2 bases short and J 6 bases short, with 14 bases between. CDR3 sequence (DNA): TGTGCCAGCAGCTTTAGCAGGGAAAGCCCTGAAGCTTTCTTT. Translation gives CASSFSRESPEAFF.

The table lists this clone with a few counts. The chain has TRBV5-1 and TRBJ2-1; the match to TRBD2 covers 8 bases. Germline V gene data show CDR1 as SGHRS and CDR2 as YFSETQ. This CDR3 is 15 amino acids long. The CDR3 coding sequence is TGCGCTAGTCATCCGGGATCAGCGGGAGTTGGCGAGCAGTTCTTC. This sequence encodes CASHPGSAGVGEQFF.

The rearrangement uses TRBV18 and TRBJ2-3, with TRBD2 as a possible D gene (7 bases). The CDR3 covers 14 residues. Per germline, CDR1 KGHSH and CDR2 LQKENI. V lost 6 bases and J 3 bases, leaving 13 bases between the germline ends. CDR3 amino acids: CASSIGGLTDTQYF. For the CDR3, the DNA is TGTGCCAGCTCGATCGGGGGGCTGACAGATACGCAGTATTTT.

This clone has more than one count but fewer than ten. DNA for the CDR3: TGTGCCAGTAGTATAGGCTCAGGAGGCGCCGGGGAGCTGTTTTTT. It is translated as CASSIGSGGAGELFF. This chain uses TRBV19 with TRBJ2-2; possibly TRBD2 for D (5 bases). The CDR3 runs to 15 residues. Germline assignment: CDR1 LNHDA and CDR2 SQIVND (reference sequence). Trimming took off 1 base at V and 6 bases at J, with 12 bases between the two ends.

The chain combines TRBV18 with TRBJ2-7, with 8 positions matching TRBD1. The CDR3 spans 14 residues. J lost 3 bases, V lost 1 base, and 2 bases had no gene match. CDR1 and CDR2 (germline): KGHSH, LQKENI. The CDR3 coding sequence is TGTGCCAGCTCACCACTACAGGGGGTCTACGAGCAGTACTTC. Protein: CASSPLQGVYEQYF.